Listed here is a single T cell receptor beta chain. Its antigen is currently unknown. The CDR3 is made up of 14 amino acids. The germline V gene has CDR1 SGHAT and CDR2 FQNNGV. Trimming removed 5 bases from V and 5 bases from J; junction bases left unmatched: 4. This sample was taken from a study of vaccination effects on CD4 cells after COVID-19. Whole-study context: Two doses of either BNT162b2 or mRNA-1273 were given to each participant. Findings and limits, study-wide: Marked clonal contraction was seen late after vaccination (in both infection- and vaccine-induced clones). Convalescents' post-vaccination spike-reactive clones were chiefly new, vaccine-induced ones.

With the ViraFEST assay, the study expanded antigen-specific CD4+ T cells using viral peptide pools, then sequenced them. Having been cultured for about ten days, the cells underwent CD4+ T cell isolation. It was between March and December 2020 that the person had a SARS-CoV-2 infection confirmed by PCR. A half-medium replacement with IL-2 medium was carried out on days 3 and 7. Produced via immunoSEQ multiplex PCR; TCRdb's table is partial and in-frame only. Of 20,000 to 25,000 clones in the sample, roughly 70% were seen once. The chain joins TRBV11-2 to TRBJ2-5, with 11 bases matching TRBD1. This receptor was obtained from a human donor who had a prior SARS-CoV-2 infection. The sequenced sample was CD4+ T cells from PBMCs cultured with a peptide pool, obtained before COVID-19 vaccination. Written as DNA, the CDR3 is TGTGCCAGCAGCAATTGGGACAGGGGGGAGACCCAGTACTTC. It codes for CASSNWDRGETQYF.